This T cell receptor (beta chain) was profiled in a study of beta chain features in type 1 diabetes. Study outcomes and limitations: Individuals with type 1 diabetes displayed fewer insertions and more deletions at VDJ junctions. Among patients with Type 1 diabetes, TCRB CDR3s were moderately but significantly shorter in every one of the four CD4+ subsets. Within patients, naive, central memory and Treg TCRB repertoires seemed more similar than within healthy donors.

CDR3 size: 17 residues. The germline V and J ends were trimmed by 1 base and 0 bases, with 13 bases remaining between them. Germline V gene sequence: CDR1 SGHTA, CDR2 FQGNSA. Since all of the isolated RNA was reverse transcribed, expressed TCRB transcripts were what got sequenced. Sequencing was performed with immunoSEQ multiplex PCR; in TCRdb, only in-frame clones are kept and a portion is missing. The table has 500,000 to 800,000 clones, roughly 12% seen once. This clone was seen a few times. Its antigen remains unknown. Sampling consisted of one heparinised blood draw per donor, averaging around 100 mL.

The sample taken for sequencing was naive CD4+ T cells from blood. The sequence derives from a man aged 25 to 40 with type 1 diabetes. This sequence joins TRBV7-2 and TRBJ1-5, with no clear D. The CDR3 is CASSLVGSRYSNQPQHF. CDR3 nucleotide sequence: TGTGCCAGCAGCTTAGTGGGTTCGAGATATAGCAATCAGCCCCAGCATTTT. The full variable domain, completed using reference TRBV7-2 and TRBJ1-5, is GAGVSQSPSNKVTEKGKDVELRCDPISGHTALYWYRQSLGQGLEFLIYFQGNSAPDKSGLPSDRFSAERTGGSVSTLTIQRTQQEDSAVYLCASSLVGSRYSNQPQHFGDGTRLSIL.